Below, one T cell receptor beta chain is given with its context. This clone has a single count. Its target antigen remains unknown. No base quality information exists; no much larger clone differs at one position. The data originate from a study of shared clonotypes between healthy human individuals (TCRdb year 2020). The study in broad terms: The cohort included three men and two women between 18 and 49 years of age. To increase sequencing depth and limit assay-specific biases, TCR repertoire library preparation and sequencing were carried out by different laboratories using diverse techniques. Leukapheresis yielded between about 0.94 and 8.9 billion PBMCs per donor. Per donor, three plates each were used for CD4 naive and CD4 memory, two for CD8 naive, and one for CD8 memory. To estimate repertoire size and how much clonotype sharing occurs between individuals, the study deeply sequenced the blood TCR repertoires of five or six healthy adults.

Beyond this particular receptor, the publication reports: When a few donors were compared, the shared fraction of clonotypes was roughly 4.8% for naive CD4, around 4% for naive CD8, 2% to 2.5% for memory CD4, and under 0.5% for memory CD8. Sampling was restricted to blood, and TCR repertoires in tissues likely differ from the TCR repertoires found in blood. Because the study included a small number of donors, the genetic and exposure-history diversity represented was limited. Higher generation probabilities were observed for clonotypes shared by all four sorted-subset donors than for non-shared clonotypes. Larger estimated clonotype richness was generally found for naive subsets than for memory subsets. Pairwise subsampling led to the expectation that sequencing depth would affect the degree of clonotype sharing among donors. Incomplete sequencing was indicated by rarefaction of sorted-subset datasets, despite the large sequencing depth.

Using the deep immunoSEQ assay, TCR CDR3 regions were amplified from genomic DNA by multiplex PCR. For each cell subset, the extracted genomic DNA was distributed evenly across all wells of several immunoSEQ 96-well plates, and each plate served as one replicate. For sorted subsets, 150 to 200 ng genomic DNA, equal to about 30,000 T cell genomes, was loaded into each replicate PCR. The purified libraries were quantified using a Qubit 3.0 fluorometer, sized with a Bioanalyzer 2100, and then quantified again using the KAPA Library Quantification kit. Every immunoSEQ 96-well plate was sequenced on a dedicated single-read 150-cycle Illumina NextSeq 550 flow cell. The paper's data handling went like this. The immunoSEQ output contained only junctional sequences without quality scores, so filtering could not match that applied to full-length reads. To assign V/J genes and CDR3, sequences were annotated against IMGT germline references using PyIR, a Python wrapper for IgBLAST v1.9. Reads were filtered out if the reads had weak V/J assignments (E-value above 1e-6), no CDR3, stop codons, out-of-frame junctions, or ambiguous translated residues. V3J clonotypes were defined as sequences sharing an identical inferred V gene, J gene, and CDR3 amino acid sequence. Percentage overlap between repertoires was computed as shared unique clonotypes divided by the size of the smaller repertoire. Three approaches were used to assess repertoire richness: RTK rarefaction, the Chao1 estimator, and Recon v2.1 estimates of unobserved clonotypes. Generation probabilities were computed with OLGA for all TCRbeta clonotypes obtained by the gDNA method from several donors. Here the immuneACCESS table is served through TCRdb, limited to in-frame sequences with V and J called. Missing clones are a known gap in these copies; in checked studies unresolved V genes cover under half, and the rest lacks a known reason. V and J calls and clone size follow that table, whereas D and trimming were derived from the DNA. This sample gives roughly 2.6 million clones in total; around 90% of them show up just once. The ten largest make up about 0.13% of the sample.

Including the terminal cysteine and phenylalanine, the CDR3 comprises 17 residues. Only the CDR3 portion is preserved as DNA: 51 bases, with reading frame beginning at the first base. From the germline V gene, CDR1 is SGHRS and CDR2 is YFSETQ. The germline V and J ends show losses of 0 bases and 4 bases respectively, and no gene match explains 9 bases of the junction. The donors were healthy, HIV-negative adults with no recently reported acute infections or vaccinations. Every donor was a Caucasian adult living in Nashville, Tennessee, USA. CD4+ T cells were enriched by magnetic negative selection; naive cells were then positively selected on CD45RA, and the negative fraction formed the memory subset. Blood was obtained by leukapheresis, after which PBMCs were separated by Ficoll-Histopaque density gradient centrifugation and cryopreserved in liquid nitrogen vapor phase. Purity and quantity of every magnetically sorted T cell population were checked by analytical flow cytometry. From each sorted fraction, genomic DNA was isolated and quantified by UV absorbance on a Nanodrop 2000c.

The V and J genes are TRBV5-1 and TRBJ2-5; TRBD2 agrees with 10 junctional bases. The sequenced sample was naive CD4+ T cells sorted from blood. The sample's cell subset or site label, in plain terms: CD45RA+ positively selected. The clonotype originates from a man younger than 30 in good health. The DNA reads TGCGCCAGCAGCTTGGGATTCCTCAGACTAGCGGGAGAGACCCAGTACTTC. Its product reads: CASSLGFLRLAGETQYF.